The 26 T cell receptor beta chains below were found in one sample sequenced in a study of cytomegalovirus exposure and HLA in healthy donors. With 60 Vbeta and 13 Jbeta primers, the PCR was carried out. Assay used: immunoSEQ multiplex PCR; TCRdb lists only in-frame clones, some missing. The sample holds about 98,000 clones, around 80% seen once. Sequencing used PBMCs. These receptors all stem from a man aged 55 to 70 in good health and CMV-seropositive.

V and J are TRBV29-1 and TRBJ2-7; the D gene is possibly TRBD2 (5 bases). Trimming removed 6 bases from V and 3 bases from J, with 21 bases in between. This CDR3 is 15 amino acids long. CDR1 and CDR2 (germline): SQVTM, ANQGSEA. CDR3 residues: CSVVSGKSYSYEQYF. The DNA of the CDR3 is TGCAGCGTCGTCAGCGGAAAATCATACAGCTACGAGCAGTACTTC.

V and J are TRBV10-2 and TRBJ2-5; the D gene is possibly TRBD1 (5 bases). The CDR3 is 13 residues long. CDR1 is WSHSY and CDR2 is SAAADI in the germline V gene. V shed 7 bases and J shed 5 bases, with 14 bases lying between them. The DNA for the CDR3 is TGCGCCAGCACCCCGATATGGGGCGAGACCCAGTACTTC. Translating gives CASTPIWGETQYF.

This clone has only one observation. J is TRBJ1-2 and V is TRBV2, with 7 bases that match TRBD1. This CDR3 region has 13 residues. V dropped 7 bases and J dropped 4; count of bases not matched to a gene: 6. Germline CDR1 SNHLY, CDR2 FYNNEI. CDR3 protein: CASKGGPLYGYTF. CDR3 sequence (DNA): TGTGCCAGCAAAGGGGGCCCACTCTATGGCTACACCTTC.

This clone came up many times. The V gene is TRBV30, the J gene TRBJ2-1, with TRBD2 identical over 12 bases. This CDR3 spans 15 amino acids. CDR1 is GTSNPN, CDR2 SVGIG, per germline (reference sequence). V lost 1 base to trimming and J lost 4 bases; unmatched junction nucleotides: 2. The CDR3 region is CAWSGTSGAYNEQFF. CDR3 nucleotides: TGTGCCTGGAGTGGGACTAGCGGGGCTTACAATGAGCAGTTCTTC.

This clone has just a few counts. The rearrangement links TRBV28 to TRBJ1-1; possible D gene TRBD1, 5 bases. V lost 3 bases, J lost 6 bases, and 14 bases lay in between. The germline CDR1 and CDR2 sequences are MDHEN and SYDVKM. The CDR3 consists of 14 residues. The CDR3 reads CASSFETATPEAFF. The CDR3 coding sequence is TGTGCCAGCAGTTTCGAGACAGCCACTCCTGAAGCTTTCTTT.

This chain joins TRBV9 and TRBJ1-6, with D maybe TRBD1 (5 bases). This CDR3 has 15 residues. Trimming cost V 3 bases and J 4 bases, with 11 bases left between them. The germline V gene encodes CDR1 SGDLS and CDR2 YYNGEE. CDR3 residues: CASSDWGGYNSPLHF. Written as DNA, the CDR3 is TGTGCCAGCAGCGACTGGGGGGGGTATAATTCACCCCTCCACTTT.

The CDR3, as DNA: TGTGCCAGCAGCTACGGAGTCACAGATACGCAGTATTTT. Its protein is CASSYGVTDTQYF. The chain is built from TRBV7-8 and TRBJ2-3; D remains ambiguous. The CDR3 has 13 amino acids. The ends were cut back, 4 bases at V and 2 bases at J, with 7 bases in the middle. CDR1 is SGHVS and CDR2 is FQNEAQ in the germline V gene. Full variable domain (missing parts from reference TRBV7-8 and TRBJ2-3): GAGVSQSPRYKVAKRGQDVALRCDPISGHVSLFWYQQALGQGPEFLTYFQNEAQLDKSGLPSDRFFAERPEGSVSTLKIQRTQQEDSAVYLCASSYGVTDTQYFGPGTRLTVL.

V and J are TRBV14 and TRBJ2-7; 9 positions agree with TRBD2. V shed 4 bases, J shed 6 bases, and the junction held 7 bases outside the gene matches. Germline V gene lookup returns CDR1 SGHDN and CDR2 FVKESK. The CDR3 runs 14 residues. This chain's CDR3 is CASSRWSGGFEQYF. The CDR3 coding sequence is TGTGCCAGCAGCCGTTGGAGCGGGGGGTTCGAGCAGTACTTC.

V is TRBV4-2 and J is TRBJ1-2; 11 bases map to TRBD1. In germline, CDR1 is LGHNA, CDR2 YNFKEQ. The CDR3 runs to 16 residues. Unmatched junction bases numbered 10, after V lost 6 bases and J lost 4 bases. DNA for the CDR3: TGTGCCAGCAGGCCCTGGGGACAGGGGGTGGTCTATGGCTACACCTTC. Translating gives CASRPWGQGVVYGYTF.

This rearrangement joins TRBV11-1 to TRBJ2-2; TRBD1 matches 10 bases. Germline V lookup: CDR1 SGHAT, CDR2 FQDESV (reference sequence). Trimming at V came to 4 bases and at J to 6 bases, leaving 8 bases not matched to a gene. This CDR3 comprises 16 residues. The CDR3 DNA follows: TGTGCCAGCAGCTCCCGGGACAGGGGTTTGTCCGGGGAGCTGTTTTTT. It yields the protein CASSSRDRGLSGELFF.

The V gene is TRBV6-5, the J gene TRBJ2-1, with 7 bases identical to TRBD2. CDR1 and CDR2 from the germline V gene are MNHEY and SVGAGI. The CDR3 runs to 14 residues. Trimming cost V 0 bases and J 10 bases; bases outside gene matches: 6. Here the CDR3 reads CASSYSGGSSEQFF. The CDR3 region has the DNA TGTGCCAGCAGTTACTCGGGAGGGAGTAGCGAGCAGTTCTTC.

DNA of the CDR3: TGTGCCAGCAGACCTGAGGACACCTCCTACGAGCAGTACTTC. Protein: CASRPEDTSYEQYF. The chain has TRBV6-6 and TRBJ2-5; a weak D match, TRBD1 (5 bases). TRBJ2-7 explains the end of the DNA better; the J call may be wrong. The CDR3 extends over 14 amino acids. Germline V gene sequence: CDR1 MNHNY, CDR2 SVGAGI (reference sequence).

The count of this clone is one. DNA of the CDR3: TGTGCCACCAGTGTCAACCAGGGGGCGGGAGGCTACACCTTC. Amino acid sequence: CATSVNQGAGGYTF. The chain employs TRBV15 and TRBJ1-2, with 8 bases fitting TRBD1. Germline CDR1 and CDR2: LNHNV and YYDKDF (reference sequence). The CDR3 contains 14 residues. With 6 bases clipped from V and 8 bases from J, the junction kept 11 bases outside the gene matches.

The chain carries TRBV5-1 and TRBJ2-7, with 8 bases matching TRBD1. CDR1 and CDR2 from the germline V gene are SGHRS and YFSETQ. This CDR3 is built from 15 residues. Trimming cost V 3 bases and J 3 bases; bases outside gene matches: 8. The CDR3 sequence: CASSSPARGHYEQYF. The CDR3, as DNA: TGCGCCAGCAGCTCCCCGGCCAGGGGGCACTACGAGCAGTACTTC.

The rearrangement joins TRBV29-1 to TRBJ2-1; D possibly corresponds to TRBD2 (6 bases). Germline values: CDR1 SQVTM, CDR2 ANQGSEA. The CDR3 is 11 residues long. Trimming shortened V by 6 bases and J by 9 bases, and 12 bases separated the two germline ends. CDR3 nucleotide sequence: TGCAGCGTCGCGACTAGTTTTGAGCAGTTCTTC. This gives the protein CSVATSFEQFF.

The chain couples TRBV29-1 to TRBJ2-2; tentative D call: TRBD1 (6 bases). This CDR3 is built from 13 residues. From germline, CDR1 is SQVTM and CDR2 ANQGSEA. V was cut by 7 bases and J by 2 bases, with 11 bases left in between. The CDR3: CSARTANTGELFF. CDR3 bases: TGCAGCGCCCGGACAGCAAACACCGGGGAGCTGTTTTTT.

This chain connects TRBV7-2 to TRBJ1-4, with D possibly matching TRBD1 (5 bases). The germline V gene has CDR1 SGHTA and CDR2 FQGNSA. Trimming stripped 3 bases from V and 1 base from J, with 12 bases between. This CDR3 region has 16 residues. The chain's CDR3 is CASSLGGLLTNEKLFF. In DNA, the CDR3 is TGTGCCAGCAGCTTGGGGGGACTTTTAACTAATGAAAAACTGTTTTTT.

The rearrangement links TRBV7-3 to TRBJ2-7; the match to TRBD2 covers 14 bases. The CDR3 totals 18 residues. Trimming at V came to 2 bases and at J to 3 bases, leaving 9 bases not matched to a gene. Germline loops: CDR1 SGHTA, CDR2 FQGTGA. CDR3 loop: CASSLGSGTSGGNYEQYF. The DNA of the CDR3 is TGTGCCAGCAGCTTAGGCTCCGGGACTAGCGGGGGAAACTACGAGCAGTACTTC. Based on the CDR3 plus reference TRBV7-3 and TRBJ2-7, the full variable domain is GAGVSQTPSNKVTEKGKYVELRCDPISGHTALYWYRQSLGQGPEFLIYFQGTGAADDSGLPNDRFFAVRPEGSVSTLKIQRTERGDSAVYLCASSLGSGTSGGNYEQYFGPGTRLTVT.

V is TRBV2 and J is TRBJ1-5, with TRBD1 matching over 8 bases. V was clipped by 2 bases and J by 4 bases; unmatched bases: 7. This CDR3 is 16 amino acids long. CDR1 and CDR2 (germline): SNHLY, FYNNEI. CDR3 bases: TGTGCCAGCAGTGAACGGGGGACAGGCCGGAATCAGCCCCAGCATTTT. Amino acid sequence: CASSERGTGRNQPQHF.

CDR3 DNA sequence: TGCGCCAGCAGCGACTTACGGCCCGATCATGGCTACACCTTC. It yields the protein CASSDLRPDHGYTF. This chain links TRBV5-1 with TRBJ1-2; D remains ambiguous. V lost 4 bases and J lost 6, with 16 bases in between. This CDR3 region has 14 residues. The V gene's germline CDR1 is SGHRS and CDR2 YFSETQ.

The V call is TRBV28, the J call TRBJ2-7, with 7 bases fitting TRBD1. The CDR3 extends over 15 amino acids. J gave up 2 bases and V 3 bases, and 7 bases lay outside the gene matches. Germline V gene data show CDR1 as MDHEN and CDR2 as SYDVKM. CDR3 residues: CASSFRGTVAYEQYF. The CDR3 DNA is TGTGCCAGCAGTTTCAGAGGGACAGTTGCCTACGAGCAGTACTTC.

This chain joins TRBV11-2 and TRBJ2-1; TRBD2 is a possible D gene (5 bases). In germline, CDR1 is SGHAT, CDR2 FQNNGV. With 2 bases removed from V and 5 bases from J, the gap between germline ends came to 13 bases. This CDR3 is 15 amino acids long. This CDR3 is CASSLSASPDNEQFF. The CDR3 bases are TGTGCCAGCAGCTTATCGGCTAGCCCTGACAATGAGCAGTTCTTC.

This sequence joins TRBV9 and TRBJ2-5; 11 bases map to TRBD1. The V and J ends lost 2 bases and 2 bases, in that order; junction bases with no gene match: 11. This CDR3 region has 18 residues. The germline V gene has CDR1 SGDLS and CDR2 YYNGEE. The CDR3 loop is CASSVRDRGAYQQETQYF. The CDR3 region has the DNA TGTGCCAGCAGCGTCCGGGACAGGGGGGCGTACCAACAAGAGACCCAGTACTTC.

The V and J genes are TRBV18 and TRBJ2-3; 7 bases align to TRBD2. Germline V gene lookup returns CDR1 KGHSH and CDR2 LQKENI. V dropped 4 bases and J dropped 8; count of bases not matched to a gene: 9. The CDR3 sequence is 14 residues long. Written as DNA, the CDR3 is TGTGCCAGCTCACTAGGACTAGACCCCCCTACGCAGTATTTT. Translating gives CASSLGLDPPTQYF.

The chain recombines TRBV6-1 with TRBJ2-3; D call uncertain. V was trimmed by 3 bases and J by 5 bases, leaving 12 bases between them. This CDR3 is built from 14 residues. CDR1 and CDR2 from the germline V gene are MNHNS and SASEGT. DNA for the CDR3: TGTGCCAGCAGTGACGTTCTTGCGGTAGATACGCAGTATTTT. It yields the protein CASSDVLAVDTQYF.

The rearrangement joins TRBV14 to TRBJ1-2, with unresolved D. Trimming cost V 1 base and J 4 bases, with 13 bases left between them. The CDR3 runs 15 residues. Germline loops: CDR1 SGHDN, CDR2 FVKESK. The CDR3 spells CASSQVTVPGYGYTF. CDR3 in DNA: TGTGCCAGCAGCCAAGTCACGGTTCCTGGCTATGGCTACACCTTC.